This is a list of T cell receptor beta chains from one sample in a study of PD-1 blockade in classical Hodgkin lymphoma. Produced via immunoSEQ multiplex PCR; TCRdb's table is partial and in-frame only. The sample yields around 46,000 clones, around 90% seen once. The specimen was peripheral blood mononuclear cells (PBMCs), collected before the fourth cycle of nivolumab. These receptors were obtained from a human donor with classical Hodgkin lymphoma. The CDR3 runs from the conserved cysteine through the conserved F or W. The order of the fields is V gene, clone size, D gene, J gene, CDR3 DNA, CDR3 protein. D genes are given only for firm matches. Size is omitted from some rows. Given values are once, few, many or a class for expanded clones.

TRBV5-4,.,.,TRBJ2-3,TGTGCCAGCAGCCCTGGTTGGGGGCTCACAGATACGCAGTATTTT,CASSPGWGLTDTQYF
TRBV25-1,.,.,TRBJ2-1,TGTGCCAGCAGGAGCCGATCACCACCCTACAATGAGCAGTTCTTC,CASRSRSPPYNEQFF
TRBV18,.,.,TRBJ2-7,TGTGCCAGCTCGACTGAGGGGGGAGCCTACGAGCAGTACTTC,CASSTEGGAYEQYF
TRBV12-2,.,.,TRBJ2-3,TGTGCAAGTCGCTTAGGATCCGGGGCTAGCGGGTTCCTCACAGATACGCAGTATTTT,CASRLGSGASGFLTDTQYF
TRBV10-3,.,.,TRBJ2-7,TGTGCCATCAGCTTCGACTACCAGAGCTCCTACGAGCAGTACTTC,CAISFDYQSSYEQYF
TRBV30,.,TRBD1,TRBJ1-5,TGTGCCTGGAGTCTCGGGACAGGGTATTTCGGGCCCCAGCATTTT,CAWSLGTGYFGPQHF
TRBV28,.,.,TRBJ2-7,TGTGCCAGCAGTTTACGACGGGAGATTCCCGACGAGCAGTACTTC,CASSLRREIPDEQYF
TRBV28,.,.,TRBJ2-1,TGTGCCAGCAGCGAGAGACAGCCGTACAATGAGCAGTTCTTC,CASSERQPYNEQFF
TRBV19,.,.,TRBJ1-1,TGTGCCAGTAGTATAGTGTATAACATGAACACTGAAGCTTTCTTT,CASSIVYNMNTEAFF
TRBV6-5,.,.,TRBJ1-5,TGTGCCAGCAGTTACCTCCGTAATCAGCCCCAGCATTTT,CASSYLRNQPQHF
TRBV7-9,.,TRBD1,TRBJ2-7,TGTGCCAGCAGCAATAGACAGGGGGGATCCTACGAGCAGTACTTC,CASSNRQGGSYEQYF
TRBV11-3,once,.,TRBJ1-5,TGTGCCAGCAGCTTAGGAGGGGTGTATGGCAATCAGCCCCAGCATTTT,CASSLGGVYGNQPQHF
TRBV7-2,.,.,TRBJ2-4,TGTGCCAGCAGCTTACCAGCCAAAAACATTCAGTACTTC,CASSLPAKNIQYF
TRBV29-1,.,TRBD2,TRBJ2-1,TGCAGCGTTACTAGCGGGACATATGAGCAGTTCTTC,CSVTSGTYEQFF
TRBV5-1,.,.,TRBJ2-3,TGCGCCAGCAGCTTAGACCCCCAAAACACAGATACGCAGTATTTT,CASSLDPQNTDTQYF
TRBV4-2,.,.,TRBJ1-2,TGTGCCAGCAGCTACTCTGCTTCTGGGGCTGACTATGGCTACACCTTC,CASSYSASGADYGYTF
TRBV19,.,.,TRBJ1-5,TGTGCCAGTAGTATCAGGTATAGCAATCAGCCCCAGCATTTT,CASSIRYSNQPQHF
TRBV7-9,.,TRBD1,TRBJ2-2,TGTGCCAGCAGCTTTTTTTCGGGACAGGGGAACACCGGGGAGCTGTTTTTT,CASSFFSGQGNTGELFF
TRBV7-3,many,.,TRBJ2-1,TGTGCCAGCAGCCCCCTCGGAAATGAGCAGTTCTTC,CASSPLGNEQFF
TRBV9,once,.,TRBJ2-3,TGTGCCAGCAGCGTAGCAGGGTACACAGATACGCAGTATTTT,CASSVAGYTDTQYF
TRBV6-1,.,.,TRBJ2-7,TGTGCCAGCAGTGACTGGCAGTACGAGCAGTACTTC,CASSDWQYEQYF
TRBV6-5,.,.,TRBJ1-1,TGTGCCAGCAGTTACTCCCTCGGGTACACTGAAGCTTTCTTT,CASSYSLGYTEAFF
TRBV5-1,.,.,TRBJ2-7,TGCGCCAGCAATCTAGGCGGGACCTCCTACGAGCAGTACTTC,CASNLGGTSYEQYF
TRBV12-1,.,.,TRBJ2-1,TGTGCCAGCAGCCATACCGGGACTACCTACAATGAGCAGTTCTTC,CASSHTGTTYNEQFF
TRBV9,.,TRBD1,TRBJ1-2,TGTGCCAGCAGCGTCCGGGGACAGGTCGGTGGCTACACCTTC,CASSVRGQVGGYTF
TRBV25-1,.,TRBD2,TRBJ2-1,TGTGCCAGCAGTCAGGCGGGGGGCAATGAGCAGTTCTTC,CASSQAGGNEQFF
TRBV9,once,TRBD2,TRBJ2-7,TGTGCCAGCAGCGTAGCTACGAGAGCGGGAGGGCCCAGGGAGCAGTACTTC,CASSVATRAGGPREQYF
TRBV19,.,TRBD1,TRBJ2-2,TGTGCCAGCAGGGGGACAGGGATTGCCGGGGAGCTGTTTTTT,CASRGTGIAGELFF